This T cell receptor beta chain originates from a study of T-cell reconstitution after alpha-beta-depleted transplantation in children. Study results and caveats: The study reportedly traced alpha-beta T cells about two months after transplant to several hundred expanded graft clones.

This clonotype was detected many times. The antigen remains unidentified. TCRbeta library construction was performed incorporating unique molecular identifiers. TCRdb reprocessed the PCR reads via MiXCR and lists one record per CDR3 protein. Found here are about 110,000 distinct CDR3 sequences, 6.4% of them singletons; the top ten hold about 23%. The sequence came from a male patient between 2 and 10 years old who had a stem cell transplant for acute lymphoblastic leukemia, so the T cells may come from the graft donor. The specimen comprised PBMCs, mostly from graft donor cells, sampled 360 days after TCRalphabeta/CD19-depleted stem cell transplant.

CDR3 coding DNA: TGTGCCAGCAGCGCCGACCTGAACACTGAAGCTTTCTTT. Protein: CASSADLNTEAFF. The rearrangement uses TRBV7-9 and TRBJ1-1; D uncertain. This CDR3 is 13 amino acids long. Germline V gene lookup returns CDR1 SEHNR and CDR2 FQNEAQ (reference sequence). V dropped 5 bases and J dropped 0 bases, with 7 bases sitting between them.